This T cell receptor beta chain is drawn from a study of cytomegalovirus exposure and HLA in healthy donors (dated by TCRdb to the late 2010s). For the wider study: An earlier analysis of approximately 640 of the donors reported approximately 290 Gb of sequence data and around 110 million unique TCR beta sequences from some 180 million T cells. To study patterns of TCR occurrence, a later analysis re-analyzed previously published TCR beta repertoires from around 670 donors and added high-resolution HLA genotyping. To decide whether each TCR beta V gene segment behaved as functional or pseudogenic, an earlier analysis of 587 of the donors relied on high-throughput TCR beta sequencing. Donor age, sex, ethnicity and CMV serostatus were compiled together with the repertoire data. Among roughly 400 genotyped donors of the cohort, an average of about 220,000 unique TCR beta nucleotide sequences was sequenced per donor, of which 15% to 20% were non-productive. HLA typing covered class I and class II loci at four-digit resolution. A later genetic analysis took genome-wide SNP genotypes for about 55% of the 666 donors and used that subset as a discovery cohort. Besides the first cohort of around 670 subjects, a separate validation cohort made up of roughly 130 different subjects was used. Typing coverage varied by locus: roughly 620-640 donors for A, B, C, DRB1 and DQB1; approximately 560 for DQA1; 600 to 610 for DPA1; around 450 for DPB1. Using immunosequencing, the study profiled T cell repertoires from 500 to 800 subjects and related those repertoires to cytomegalovirus serostatus. Every discovery cohort repertoire had been produced on one sequencing platform. Rather than drawing on any new phenotypic data, the later analysis identified candidate immune exposures from TCR beta sequences and the way those sequences occurred across donors. Of the 398 genotyped donors, 75% to 85% were placed in the genetic ancestry cluster associated with self-reported Caucasian donors. Because of strong linkage in the cohort, four to six DR-DQ haplotypes were treated as single units for association and clustering. An early release that covered 640 HLA-typed donors contained approximately 320 gigabases of sequencing data and tens of millions of unique TCR sequences. To predict cytomegalovirus infection status, the study brought together high-throughput TCR immunosequencing, statistical association of individual TCRs with disease status, and machine learning. The study aimed to test whether signatures of past pathogen exposure could be identified by cataloging public T cell receptors.

A remark on this clone: Its antigen specificity is not known. Base qualities are missing; no much larger clone stands one base away.

Overall study outcomes, separate from this receptor: Compared with the roughly 600-donor mean, donors in an Asian-associated ancestry cluster had fewer N-insertions in productive TCRs, according to a later genetic analysis. Cytomegalovirus status was reported to be diagnosed by the classifier with high specificity and sensitivity in both the original and validation cohorts. An association between a missense DCLRE1C variant and V-gene and J-gene trimming of TCR beta chains was found in a later genetic analysis and replicated in an independent cohort. The sequencing pipeline was judged likely to have produced a cluster of highly shared sequence variants as a technical artifact. A later analysis found that most CMV-associated TCR beta chains appeared HLA-restricted, with HLA associations seemingly driven largely by CMV exposure. Because counts were too low, about 18 rarely observed V segments, including chromosome 9 orphons, were excluded from the earlier analysis of roughly 580 of the donors. It was suggested by the authors that the approach could potentially be generalized to other disease states and immunological phenotypes. Correlated functional status among segregating V segments might be attributable to linkage disequilibrium, but an unknown experimental factor could not be ruled out. In a later analysis, some 17,000 TCR beta sequences were associated with specific HLA alleles at a false discovery rate of 0.05. Broadly in line with IMGT annotations, most TCR beta V segments showed up in productive rearrangements about 87% or about 30% of the time in an earlier analysis of 450 to 600 of the donors. Sequencing depth was assumed to be roughly uniform across donors in the presence/absence analyses, though that assumption may not hold. According to a later analysis, parvovirus B19, influenza, CMV and Epstein-Barr virus appeared linked to several top co-occurrence clusters. The study gave a list of 150 to 200 TCR beta chains associated with cytomegalovirus. Strong co-occurrence of HLA alleles, especially DR and DQ, made assigning TCR associations to individual alleles difficult. Only TCR beta chains were sequenced in this cohort, and the absence of alpha or paired-chain data limited detectable features. A few of the identified cytomegalovirus-associated TCR beta chains were confirmed in vitro to be specific for cytomegalovirus antigens. Some IMGT-functional V segments, including TRBV6-2 and TRBV6-3, could not be distinguished by the 87-base-pair reads and were therefore excluded. For the cohort, immune exposure information was limited to CMV serostatus. Because HLA typing was missing for some donors at each locus, association tests included only the typed subset. A further reported finding was that TCR beta sequences accurately predicted the HLA-A and HLA-B alleles for most subjects in the first cohort. Most TCR sequences were observed very rarely across donors, whereas some public TCRs were present in many individuals. In a later analysis, the rate of TCR association differed among HLA loci, with DRB1 alleles having the most associated TCRs and HLA-C alleles having the fewest. In a later analysis, HLA-associated TCR beta chains showed more clonal expansion and lower generation probabilities than non-associated chains that were equally common.

Libraries were prepared through the immunoSEQ multiplex PCR assay. For the multiplex PCR, a mixture combining 60 forward primers for TCR Vbeta segments and 13 reverse primers for TCR Jbeta segments was used. A multiplex PCR assay on genomic DNA amplified the CDR3 region of rearranged TCR beta genes. The amplified TCR beta libraries were sequenced on the Illumina HiSeq System as 87-base-pair reads. The authors' pipeline ran thus. A later analysis counted around 72 million unique TCR beta chains across the 640 or so repertoires, and roughly 10 million of these chains were shared by at least two donors. A nearest-neighbor algorithm error-corrected the raw reads and collapsed the reads into unique sequences, merging closely related sequences to remove PCR and sequencing errors. CDR3 sequences were aligned to IMGT reference sequences to assign V, D and J gene segments. Each retained sequence needed at least a six-nucleotide match to both a V gene segment and a J gene segment. Rearrangements were called productive when the CDR3 lacked stop codons and stayed in frame with V and J; all others were non-productive. Following IMGT convention, CDR3 was defined as the stretch from the second conserved V-encoded cysteine up to the conserved J-encoded phenylalanine. In an earlier analysis of around 640 of the donors, sequences lacking an unambiguous match to a single V gene segment were excluded. In an earlier analysis of a few hundred of the donors, V segments were called functional above 56.7% productive rearrangements and were called segregating when the between-donor standard deviation exceeded 5%. To diagnose cytomegalovirus status from the catalog of TCR beta chain sequences, a statistical classification framework was built. In a later analysis, V and J genes were assigned by comparing TCR nucleotide sequences against IMGT/GENE-DB human TR gene sequences. In a later analysis, CDR3 sequences and most-parsimonious VDJ recombination scenarios were assigned using the TCRdist pipeline. In a later analysis, each TCR beta chain was defined by its CDR3 amino acid sequence together with its V-gene family, and reads lacking a unique V-gene family were excluded. In a later analysis, fewer than 650 highly shared, low-generation-probability nucleotide sequences were removed to address suspected cross-contamination and a sequencing artifact. For each public chain, a later analysis derived a clonal expansion index from normalized ranks of inferred template counts within each repertoire. Generation probabilities in a later analysis came from a VDJ recombination model fitted to out-of-frame rearrangements, and those results were checked against IGoR. In a later analysis, hypergeometric tests were used to score TCR-TCR, TCR-HLA and TCR-CMV co-occurrence, with a repertoire-size bias correction applied to TCR pairs. A later analysis estimated false discovery rates by permuting HLA or CMV assignments 20 times. In a later analysis, co-occurring TCRs were grouped with DBSCAN, and TCRdist sequence similarity was added when clustering was performed within HLA-allele-positive subsets. Repertoires with fewer than 30,000 or more than 120,000 public chains, plus five repertoires with anomalous nucleotide sharing, were excluded from co-occurrence clustering. TCRdb took over this immuneACCESS table, retaining in-frame rearrangements with V and J assigned. Such tables are incomplete; in checked studies, under half of the missing clones stem from an unresolved V gene, and the remainder is unexplained. V, J and clone size are taken as reported in that table, and D and trimming were inferred from the DNA itself. The sample has over 100,000 clones on record, 70% to 85% of them singletons. 1.5% of the sample rests with the top ten.

The cohort was made up of 666 healthy bone marrow donors. At the time of sampling, all cohort members were nominally healthy, though unrecorded immune exposures were likely present. The donor tested CMV seronegative, placing the donor among the approximately 400 seronegative members of the cohort. Every donor gave a peripheral blood sample, and the peripheral blood mononuclear cells from that sample were used for TCR beta sequencing. Genomic DNA extraction from the blood cell samples was performed with the Qiagen DNeasy Blood Extraction Kit. CDR1 and CDR2 (LNHDA, SQIVND) derive from the germline V gene (reference sequence). Trimming takes 1 base from V and 2 bases from J, and the germline ends sit 12 bases apart. From its cysteine to its phenylalanine, the CDR3 spans 15 amino acids. Kept here is only the CDR3 DNA, which spans 45 bases and is read in frame from base 1.

The rearranged segments are TRBV19 and TRBJ2-7; too little of a D gene remains to name it. The TCR sequence derives from a female donor in good health and CMV-seronegative. The sample taken for sequencing was PBMCs. Here the CDR3 is given as CASSIGAGTAYEQYF. The nucleotide sequence reads TGTGCCAGTAGTATAGGGGCAGGTACGGCCTACGAGCAGTACTTC.